The sequence of this T cell receptor (beta chain) was determined in a study of T cell responses to AZD1222 COVID-19 vaccine. Study findings and constraints: CD4 TCRs associated with vaccination spanned spike, dominating at 160-218 and 743-854. Breadth and depth of Spike-specific TCRs rose after two AZD1222 doses. In a largely white British group with more females than males, clonal diversity was possibly underestimated.

This table comes from immunoSEQ multiplex PCR, and its TCRdb copy is limited to in-frame clones, with some not included. In the table there are some 150,000 clones, around 90% of which are singletons. The CDR3 spans 15 residues. Germline CDR1 reads SEHNR; CDR2 reads FQNEAQ (reference sequence). Trimming pared 1 base from V and 9 bases from J, leaving 18 bases between. This clone was seen once. As yet, its antigen is unknown. The J gene is TRBJ2-5, the V gene TRBV7-9; D is perhaps TRBD1 (5 bases). The clonotype comes from an adult who received the MenACWY meningococcal vaccine as a control. The material sequenced was peripheral blood, taken 28 days after the second dose of the MenACWY control vaccine. This CDR3 reads CASSLEWGSSWAQYF. In DNA, the CDR3 is TGTGCCAGCAGCTTAGAATGGGGCAGCTCGTGGGCCCAGTACTTC.